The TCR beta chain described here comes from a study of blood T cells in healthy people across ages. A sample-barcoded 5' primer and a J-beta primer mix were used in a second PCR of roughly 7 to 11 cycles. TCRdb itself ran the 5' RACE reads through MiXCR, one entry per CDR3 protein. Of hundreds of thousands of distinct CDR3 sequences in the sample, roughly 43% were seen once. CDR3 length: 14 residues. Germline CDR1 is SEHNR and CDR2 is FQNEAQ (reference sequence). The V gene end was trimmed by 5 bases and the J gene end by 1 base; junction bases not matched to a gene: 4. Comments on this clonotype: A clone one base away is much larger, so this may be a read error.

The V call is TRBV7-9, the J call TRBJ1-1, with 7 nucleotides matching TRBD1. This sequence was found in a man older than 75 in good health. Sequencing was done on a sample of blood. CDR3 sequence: CASSLQGPNTEAFF. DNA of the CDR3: TGTGCCAGCAGCCTACAGGGGCCGAACACTGAAGCTTTCTTT.